One and the same sample provided the 30 T cell receptor beta chains below, sequenced in a study of blood T cell repertoires in COVID-19. Sequencing was performed with immunoSEQ multiplex PCR; in TCRdb, only in-frame clones are kept and a portion is missing. The data show approximately 280,000 clones, 85% to 90% seen once. Sequenced input: PBMCs or T cells enriched from blood (not recorded which). Receptor source: a woman aged 55-70 years who had recovered from COVID-19.

J is TRBJ1-3 and V is TRBV28; 10 nucleotides align to TRBD1. CDR1 MDHEN and CDR2 SYDVKM come from the germline V gene. The CDR3 contains 16 residues. With V trimmed by 6 bases and J by 3 bases, 8 bases remained unmatched. CDR3 nucleotides: TGTGCCAGCAGCCCAGGTGGGACAGGGGATGGAAACACCATATATTTT. Translation gives CASSPGGTGDGNTIYF.

The rearrangement links TRBV29-1 to TRBJ1-6; TRBD1 might be the D (6 bases). Germline-derived CDR1 and CDR2 are SQVTM and ANQGSEA. The ends were cut back, 4 bases at V and 8 bases at J, with 15 bases in the middle. This CDR3 is built from 14 residues. DNA for the CDR3: TGCAGCGTTGGGCAGGGGACGCGCGATTCACCCCTCCACTTT. Translated: CSVGQGTRDSPLHF.

This sequence joins TRBV7-9 and TRBJ1-1; the D gene is possibly TRBD1 (5 bases). This CDR3 spans 17 amino acids. Per the germline V gene, CDR1 is SEHNR and CDR2 is FQNEAQ (reference sequence). The V and J ends lost 5 bases and 1 base respectively, with 20 bases between them. The CDR3 coding sequence is TGTGCCAGCAGCATAAGACAGATCACCTCTACGAACACTGAAGCTTTCTTT. Its translation is CASSIRQITSTNTEAFF.

The gene calls are TRBV21-1 and TRBJ2-4; TRBD2 is taken as the D call from the table, unchecked against the DNA. TRBV21-1 is labeled a pseudogene. CDR3 size: 14 residues. The CDR3 region is CASSNSREENIQYF. CDR3 sequence (DNA): TGTGCCAGCAGCAATTCCCGGGAAGAAAACATTCAGTACTTC.

The V and J genes are TRBV5-6 and TRBJ1-4; D gene unclear. Germline-derived CDR1 and CDR2 are SGHDT and YYEEEE. V dropped 0 bases and J dropped 6 bases, with 9 bases sitting between them. This CDR3 spans 14 amino acids. The CDR3 coding sequence is TGTGCCAGCAGCTTGGCCTGGGCAGATGAAAAACTGTTTTTT. Encoded protein: CASSLAWADEKLFF.

J is TRBJ2-1 and V is TRBV19; the D is unclear. Trimming took off 7 bases at V and 4 bases at J, with 8 bases between the two ends. CDR1 is LNHDA and CDR2 is SQIVND in the germline V gene (reference sequence). The length of the CDR3 is 12 residues. CDR3 DNA: TGTGCCAGTAATAATCTGTACAATGAGCAGTTCTTC. Protein: CASNNLYNEQFF.

The V and J genes are TRBV7-9 and TRBJ2-1; D uncertain. The CDR3 spans 14 residues. V lost 5 bases and J 6 bases, leaving 14 bases between the germline ends. Germline CDR1 SEHNR, CDR2 FQNEAQ (reference sequence). CDR3 sequence (DNA): TGTGCCAGCAGCCGAACCGGCGGCCTCAATGAGCAGTTCTTC. This gives the protein CASSRTGGLNEQFF.

The chain has TRBV6-5 and TRBJ1-2; maybe TRBD1 (5 bases). The ends were cut back, 7 bases at V and 6 bases at J, with 15 bases in the middle. Germline CDR1 reads MNHEY; CDR2 reads SVGAGI. CDR3 length equals 13 residues. The CDR3: CASTQSGGNGYTF. The CDR3 region has the DNA TGTGCCAGCACCCAAAGCGGGGGAAATGGCTACACCTTC.

The chain couples TRBV7-6 to TRBJ2-1, with TRBD2 as a possible D gene (6 bases). The CDR3 spans 20 residues. V was trimmed by 2 bases and J by 0 bases, leaving 23 bases between them. Looked up from germline, CDR1 is SGHVS and CDR2 is FNYEAQ. The CDR3 sequence: CASSLRPREASENSYNEQFF. The CDR3 DNA is TGTGCCAGCAGCTTACGACCGAGGGAAGCTAGCGAGAACTCCTACAATGAGCAGTTCTTC.

The table lists this clone with a few counts. The chain links TRBV11-3 to TRBJ2-2, with 9 bases that match TRBD2. With 5 bases clipped from V and 4 bases from J, the junction kept 8 bases outside the gene matches. Germline-derived CDR1 and CDR2 are SGHNT and YENEEA. CDR3 length equals 16 residues. CDR3 bases: TGTGCCAGCAGCCCATATAGCGGGAGTGTCACCGGGGAGCTGTTTTTT. Its translation is CASSPYSGSVTGELFF.

This chain joins TRBV7-3 and TRBJ2-5; D might be TRBD1 (6 bases). The CDR3 sequence is 13 residues long. Germline CDR1 is SGHTA and CDR2 is FQGTGA. V was clipped by 5 bases and J by 4 bases, with 11 bases between them. CDR3 nucleotides: TGTGCCAGCAGCGCCGGACAGTCAGAGACCCAGTACTTC. It encodes CASSAGQSETQYF.

The chain joins TRBV7-9 to TRBJ2-4, with D tentatively TRBD2 (6 bases). CDR1 is SEHNR and CDR2 is FQNEAQ in the germline V gene (reference sequence). V was cut by 8 bases and J by 8 bases, with 7 bases left in between. This CDR3 is 10 amino acids long. Here the CDR3 DNA reads TGTGCCAGCTCGGGGGACATTCAGTACTTC. It codes for CASSGDIQYF.

This clone appeared a few times. The gene calls are TRBV28 and TRBJ2-1; 8 bases are shared with TRBD2. V shed 0 bases and J 8 bases; nucleotides not matched to a gene: 6. Per germline, CDR1 MDHEN and CDR2 SYDVKM. This CDR3 is built from 15 residues. As DNA, the CDR3 is TGTGCCAGCAGTTTATGGAGTAGCGGGAACTATGAGCAGTTCTTC. This codes for CASSLWSSGNYEQFF.

The J gene is TRBJ2-5, the V gene TRBV6-2 or TRBV6-3; no clear D. The CDR3 has 13 residues. CDR1 is MNHEY and CDR2 is SVGEGT in the germline V gene. The V and J ends lost 2 bases and 7 bases respectively, with 11 bases between them. CDR3 amino acids: CASSYPVVGTQYF. The CDR3, as DNA: TGTGCCAGCAGTTACCCGGTCGTTGGGACCCAGTACTTC.

This clone was recorded once. This chain joins TRBV30 and TRBJ2-4; the D gene is possibly TRBD1 (6 bases). Germline V gene sequence: CDR1 GTSNPN, CDR2 SVGIG (reference sequence). Trimming left V 0 bases short and J 4 bases short, with 13 bases between. CDR3 length equals 15 residues. The CDR3 reads CAWSVGTTRKNIQYF. The CDR3 DNA reads as TGTGCCTGGAGTGTAGGGACAACTCGAAAAAACATTCAGTACTTC.

J is TRBJ2-5 and V is TRBV7-8, with unresolved D. Per germline, CDR1 SGHVS and CDR2 FQNEAQ. V was clipped by 2 bases and J by 5 bases, with 9 bases between them. The CDR3 totals 13 residues. Here the CDR3 reads CASSLRVRETQYF. The CDR3 DNA is TGTGCCAGCAGCTTACGAGTGAGGGAGACCCAGTACTTC.

V and J are TRBV6-2 or TRBV6-3 and TRBJ2-7, with 12 bases aligning to TRBD2. V trimming: 5 bases; J trimming: 4 bases; junction bases outside the gene matches: 6. The CDR3 consists of 15 residues. Germline CDR1 MNHEY, CDR2 SVGEGT. CDR3: CASSRRTSGTYEQYF. The CDR3 bases are TGTGCCAGCAGTCGTAGGACTAGCGGGACTTACGAGCAGTACTTC.

V usage is TRBV6-4 and J usage is TRBJ1-3, with 10 bases matching TRBD1. The CDR3 has 17 residues. CDR1 is MRHNA and CDR2 is SNTAGT in the germline V gene. The junction had 9 bases not matched to a gene; V was cut back by 5 bases and J by 2 bases. The CDR3, as DNA: TGTGCCAGCAGTAAAGGGACAGGGGAAAAGACTGGAAACACCATATATTTT. Translating gives CASSKGTGEKTGNTIYF.

The chain couples TRBV3-1 (or the pseudogene TRBV3-2) to TRBJ2-1, with TRBD2 matching 7 bases. The CDR3 is 16 amino acids. V lost 3 bases and J lost 0; bases outside the gene matches: 5. Germline-derived CDR1 and CDR2 are LGHDT and YNNKEL (reference sequence). CDR3 nucleotide sequence: TGTGCCAGCAGCCACTTTAGCGGGCTCTCCTACAATGAGCAGTTCTTC. Translating it yields CASSHFSGLSYNEQFF.

The chain has TRBV11-3 and TRBJ1-1; D is unresolved. Germline CDR1 reads SGHNT; CDR2 reads YENEEA. This CDR3 has 14 residues. Between the trimmed V and J ends, which lost 7 bases and 1 base, there was a span of 13 bases. The CDR3 region is CASTFGGWNTEAFF. CDR3 DNA: TGTGCCAGCACCTTCGGCGGGTGGAACACTGAAGCTTTCTTT. The entire variable domain, with the rest obtained from reference TRBV11-3 and TRBJ1-1, is as follows: EAGVVQSPRYKIIEKKQPVAFWCNPISGHNTLYWYLQNLGQGPELLIRYENEEAVDDSQLPKDRFSAERLKGVDSTLKIQPAELGDSAVYLCASTFGGWNTEAFFGQGTRLTVV.

A few counts support this clone. The gene calls are TRBV18 and TRBJ2-3; a possible D gene is TRBD2 (5 bases). This CDR3 spans 16 amino acids. Per germline, CDR1 KGHSH and CDR2 LQKENI. Trimming left V 1 base short and J 4 bases short, with 15 bases between. CDR3 bases: TGTGCCAGCTCACCACGGAACAGCGGTTTGGCAGATACGCAGTATTTT. Its protein product is CASSPRNSGLADTQYF.

V and J are TRBV27 and TRBJ2-1; 10 bases are shared with TRBD2. V was clipped by 6 bases and J by 4 bases; unmatched bases: 6. Germline V lookup: CDR1 MNHEY, CDR2 SMNVEV (reference sequence). This CDR3 region has 15 residues. The CDR3 DNA follows: TGTGCCAGCAGCCTAGCGGGAGTGAAATACAATGAGCAGTTCTTC. It translates to CASSLAGVKYNEQFF.

This chain links TRBV28 with TRBJ1-2; D ambiguous. The germline CDR1 and CDR2 sequences are MDHEN and SYDVKM. V shed 1 base and J shed 8 bases, with 11 bases lying between them. The CDR3 has 13 residues. CDR3 in amino acids: CASSLSLRFGYTF. The CDR3 DNA reads as TGTGCCAGCAGTTTATCCTTGCGGTTCGGCTACACCTTC.

The chain has TRBV25-1 and TRBJ1-6; D unclear. The germline V gene encodes CDR1 MGHDK and CDR2 SYGVNS. The V end was cut by 3 bases, the J end by 9 bases, with 12 bases between. This CDR3 comprises 14 residues. The CDR3 loop reads CASSDADISSPLHF. In DNA form, the CDR3 reads TGTGCCAGCAGTGACGCTGACATAAGTTCACCCCTCCACTTT.

The chain has TRBV5-1 and TRBJ1-1; tentatively, D is TRBD1 (6 bases). Deletions cut 4 bases from V and 2 bases from J, with 15 bases between. This CDR3 region has 15 residues. Germline V gives CDR1 SGHRS, CDR2 YFSETQ. CDR3 in amino acids: CASSRTGTPNTEAFF. As DNA, the CDR3 is TGCGCCAGCAGCCGTACGGGGACACCCAACACTGAAGCTTTCTTT.

This chain connects TRBV25-1 to TRBJ1-6; 8 bases are shared with TRBD1. In germline, CDR1 is MGHDK, CDR2 SYGVNS. Trimming cost V 10 bases and J 4 bases; bases outside gene matches: 9. There are 15 residues in the CDR3. The CDR3 reads CATTQGDRYNSPLHF. As DNA, the CDR3 is TGTGCCACCACCCAGGGGGACAGGTATAATTCACCCCTCCACTTT.

This chain joins TRBV24-1 and TRBJ2-3; D call uncertain. Per the germline V gene, CDR1 is KGHDR and CDR2 is SFDVKD. There are 14 residues in the CDR3. Trimming left V 3 bases short and J 0 bases short, with 6 bases between. CDR3 DNA sequence: TGTGCCACCAGTGATGAGAAAAGCACAGATACGCAGTATTTT. Translated: CATSDEKSTDTQYF.

This rearrangement joins TRBV27 to TRBJ2-7; D is perhaps TRBD1 (5 bases). The V end was cut by 0 bases, the J end by 3 bases, with 18 bases between. The CDR3 loop spans 17 amino acids. CDR1 and CDR2 from the germline V gene are MNHEY and SMNVEV (reference sequence). The CDR3 spells CASSLSSLMGRNYEQYF. The CDR3 DNA sequence: TGTGCCAGCAGTTTATCCTCGCTCATGGGGCGGAACTACGAGCAGTACTTC.

Comments on this clone: This CDR3 is missing its conserved last phenylalanine or tryptophan, likely due to a read error. The limits of the CDR3 on the DNA are not certain, so only TCRdb's listed CDR3 is given. This chain connects TRBV2 to TRBJ2-7; TRBD2, the D gene given by the table, was not confirmed from the DNA. The CDR3 extends over 15 residues, inclusive of both ends. Germline CDR1 and CDR2: SNHLY and FYNNEI. CDR3 sequence: CASSGPGSRTSGGAP.

This clone was recorded a few times. This chain joins TRBV27 and TRBJ1-4, with D possibly TRBD1 on 6 matching bases. V lost 6 bases to trimming and J lost 7 bases, with 6 bases between them. The CDR3 sequence is 11 residues long. From germline, CDR1 is MNHEY and CDR2 SMNVEV (reference sequence). The CDR3 nucleotides are TGTGCCAGCAGGACAGGTGAAAAACTGTTTTTT. This gives the protein CASRTGEKLFF. The full variable domain, rest sourced from reference TRBV27 and TRBJ1-4, is EAQVTQNPRYLITVTGKKLTVTCSQNMNHEYMSWYRQDPGLGLRQIYYSMNVEVTDKGDVPEGYKVSRKEKRNFPLILESPSPNQTSLYFCASRTGEKLFFGSGTQLSVL.